Presented here are 30 T cell receptor beta chains from one specimen sequenced in a study of T cell repertoires in ileal Crohn's disease. The table came from immunoSEQ multiplex PCR; TCRdb's copy has only in-frame clones and leaves some out. The data show around 15,000 clones, with 50% to 75% seen just once and around 6.3% held by the top ten. Sequenced material: ileal tissue. Source of these receptors: an adult with Crohn's disease.

The chain couples TRBV12-5 to TRBJ2-1; no clear D. This CDR3 has 14 amino acids. Germline CDR1 reads LGHNT; CDR2 reads FRNRAP. The ends were cut back, 1 base at V and 2 bases at J, with 6 bases in the middle. DNA of the CDR3: TGTGCTAGTGGTTTGGGTACAACCTACAATGAGCAGTTCTTC. It specifies CASGLGTTYNEQFF.

The chain combines TRBV7-9 with TRBJ1-1; 10 bases are shared with TRBD1. The CDR3 is 14 residues long. The ends lost 5 bases at V and 4 bases at J; junction bases unmatched: 4. CDR1 is SEHNR, CDR2 FQNEAQ, per germline (reference sequence). The CDR3 loop reads CASSVGQGSTEAFF. The CDR3, as DNA: TGTGCCAGCAGCGTGGGACAGGGGAGCACTGAAGCTTTCTTT.

This chain links TRBV7-3 with TRBJ1-4; possibly TRBD1 for D (5 bases). V was trimmed by 5 bases and J by 5 bases, leaving 9 bases between them. The CDR3 is 13 residues long. From germline, CDR1 is SGHTA and CDR2 FQGTGA. The CDR3 DNA reads as TGTGCCAGCAGCCAGGGCCGGAATGAAAAACTGTTTTTT. Amino acid sequence: CASSQGRNEKLFF. Looking up the rest from reference TRBV7-3 and TRBJ1-4 gives the full variable domain: GAGVSQTPSNKVTEKGKYVELRCDPISGHTALYWYRQSLGQGPEFLIYFQGTGAADDSGLPNDRFFAVRPEGSVSTLKIQRTERGDSAVYLCASSQGRNEKLFFGSGTQLSVL.

The CDR3 DNA reads as TGTGCCAGCAGTTCGGGACTCCCCTCTGGGGCCAACGTCCTGACTTTC. Protein: CASSSGLPSGANVLTF. V gene TRBV7-7 combines with J gene TRBJ2-6, with D possibly matching TRBD2 (6 bases). The CDR3 has 16 residues. Per the germline V gene, CDR1 is SSHAT and CDR2 is FNYEAQ (reference sequence). With 6 bases removed from V and 0 bases from J, the gap between germline ends came to 12 bases.

V gene TRBV7-8 combines with J gene TRBJ1-1, with D unresolved. The CDR3 covers 13 residues. CDR1 SGHVS and CDR2 FQNEAQ come from the germline V gene. With 3 bases removed from V and 1 base from J, the gap between germline ends came to 6 bases. In DNA form, the CDR3 reads TGTGCCAGCAGCTTCCGGGGGAACACTGAAGCTTTCTTT. It encodes CASSFRGNTEAFF.

This clone was found a few times. V usage is TRBV5-1 and J usage is TRBJ1-1; D might be TRBD1 (6 bases). V lost 4 bases and J 1 base, leaving 14 bases between the germline ends. The CDR3 has 15 residues. Germline V gene data show CDR1 as SGHRS and CDR2 as YFSETQ. CDR3 in DNA: TGCGCCAGCAGCCAGAGAGGGGGTGCGAACACTGAAGCTTTCTTT. Translation gives CASSQRGGANTEAFF.

The chain joins TRBV30 to TRBJ1-2; 9 nucleotides align to TRBD1. Trimming took 5 bases from V and 2 from J; bases not matched to a gene: 6. This CDR3 is 14 amino acids long. Germline V gene sequence: CDR1 GTSNPN, CDR2 SVGIG (reference sequence). The CDR3 sequence is CAWAGTGRNYGYTF. The CDR3 region has the DNA TGTGCCTGGGCCGGGACAGGGAGAAACTATGGCTACACCTTC.

This clone showed up just a few times. V and J are TRBV7-6 and TRBJ2-1, with 11 bases that match TRBD2. V gave up 2 bases and J gave up 6 bases; unmatched junction bases: 3. Germline-derived CDR1 and CDR2 are SGHVS and FNYEAQ. CDR3 size: 15 residues. The CDR3 is CASSLLSGRANEQFF. The CDR3 nucleotides read TGTGCCAGCAGCTTACTTAGCGGGAGGGCCAATGAGCAGTTCTTC.

CDR3 region: CSVAGYLRRDYGYTF. CDR3 nucleotides: TGCAGCGTCGCGGGTTACTTAAGGAGAGACTATGGCTACACCTTC. The chain combines TRBV29-1 with TRBJ1-2, with no clear D. Germline CDR1 and CDR2: SQVTM and ANQGSEA. V gave up 6 bases and J gave up 3 bases, with 20 bases separating them. This CDR3 contains 15 residues.

The chain carries TRBV30 and TRBJ2-5; the match to TRBD2 covers 13 bases. Germline V gives CDR1 GTSNPN, CDR2 SVGIG (reference sequence). There are 15 residues in the CDR3. V lost 2 bases, J lost 4 bases, and 4 bases stayed unmatched. The CDR3 sequence: CAWSTRLAGGETQYF. CDR3 in DNA: TGTGCCTGGAGTACTCGACTAGCGGGAGGAGAGACCCAGTACTTC.

This clone occurred a few times. This chain joins TRBV5-1 and TRBJ2-1, with TRBD2 matching over 9 bases. The length of the CDR3 is 16 residues. Germline CDR1 reads SGHRS; CDR2 reads YFSETQ. After removal of 3 bases from V and 8 bases from J, the junction contained 12 bases not matched to a gene. In nucleotides, the CDR3 is TGCGCCAGCAGCTGGGAGGGAAGCGGGAGGTTAGATGAGCAGTTCTTC. This gives the protein CASSWEGSGRLDEQFF.

This chain joins TRBV15 and TRBJ2-5; D remains ambiguous. V was clipped by 0 bases and J by 0 bases, with 8 bases between them. CDR1 is LNHNV and CDR2 is YYDKDF in the germline V gene (reference sequence). The CDR3 totals 15 residues. This chain's CDR3 is CATSRDSSNQETQYF. CDR3 bases: TGTGCCACCAGCAGAGATAGTAGTAACCAAGAGACCCAGTACTTC.

The V and J genes are TRBV4-3 and TRBJ2-6, with 7 positions matching TRBD2. This CDR3 is 16 amino acids long. The germline V gene encodes CDR1 LGHNA and CDR2 YSLEER. The V and J ends lost 4 bases and 3 bases, in that order; junction bases with no gene match: 6. CDR3 DNA: TGCGCCAGCAGCCCTAGGGGAGGGGATGGGGCCAACGTCCTGACTTTC. Its translation: CASSPRGGDGANVLTF.

V is TRBV5-1 and J is TRBJ2-7, with D unresolved. The ends were cut back, 5 bases at V and 0 bases at J, with 6 bases in the middle. This CDR3 has 12 residues. Germline V gene data show CDR1 as SGHRS and CDR2 as YFSETQ. The CDR3 spells CASRGSSYEQYF. CDR3 sequence (DNA): TGCGCCAGCAGGGGCAGCTCCTACGAGCAGTACTTC.

The rearrangement joins TRBV7-8 to TRBJ2-7; D possibly corresponds to TRBD2 (6 bases). This CDR3 has 13 amino acids. The germline V and J ends were trimmed by 3 bases and 5 bases, with 11 bases remaining between them. In germline, CDR1 is SGHVS, CDR2 FQNEAQ. In DNA, the CDR3 is TGTGCCAGCAGCTTCGGGAGATTGAACGAGCAGTACTTC. This codes for CASSFGRLNEQYF.

This sequence joins TRBV5-1 and TRBJ2-3; perhaps TRBD2 as D (6 bases). With 0 bases removed from V and 0 bases from J, the gap between germline ends came to 17 bases. CDR3 length: 18 amino acids. CDR1 is SGHRS and CDR2 is YFSETQ in the germline V gene. The CDR3 sequence: CASSLVAGLITSTDTQYF. Written as DNA, the CDR3 is TGCGCCAGCAGCTTGGTGGCGGGACTTATAACTAGCACAGATACGCAGTATTTT.

A word on this clone: Other DNA sequences within the sample encode an identical CDR3. The chain recombines TRBV18 with TRBJ2-5, with D maybe TRBD1 (6 bases). The CDR3 runs to 13 residues. Germline V gene lookup returns CDR1 KGHSH and CDR2 LQKENI. The V end lost 5 bases, the J end lost 2 bases, and 9 bases lay between the germline ends. The CDR3 loop is CASSSQGQETQYF. As DNA, the CDR3 is TGTGCCAGCTCAAGTCAGGGGCAAGAGACCCAGTACTTC.

V usage is TRBV5-1 and J usage is TRBJ2-7; TRBD1 matches 7 bases. J was trimmed by 0 bases and V by 4 bases; bases with no gene match: 7. CDR1 and CDR2 from the germline V gene are SGHRS and YFSETQ. The CDR3 is 15 amino acids. CDR3 coding DNA: TGCGCCAGCAGCCCCAGGACAGGAAACTCCTACGAGCAGTACTTC. Translating gives CASSPRTGNSYEQYF.

The chain is built from TRBV7-9 and TRBJ1-1; 9 bases are a match to TRBD1. With 6 bases clipped from V and 5 bases from J, the junction kept 16 bases outside the gene matches. The CDR3 spans 17 residues. Germline V gene data show CDR1 as SEHNR and CDR2 as FQNEAQ (reference sequence). This CDR3 is CASRAAWGRQGGTEAFF. In DNA form, the CDR3 reads TGTGCCAGCAGGGCCGCATGGGGGAGACAGGGGGGGACTGAAGCTTTCTTT. Full variable domain (outside the CDR3, taken from reference TRBV7-9 and TRBJ1-1): DTGVSQNPRHKITKRGQNVTFRCDPISEHNRLYWYRQTLGQGPEFLTYFQNEAQLEKSRLLSDRFSAERPKGSFSTLEIQRTEQGDSAMYLCASRAAWGRQGGTEAFFGQGTRLTVV.

V and J are TRBV18 and TRBJ2-1; D may be TRBD2 (5 bases). Germline CDR1 and CDR2: KGHSH and LQKENI. V dropped 1 base and J dropped 9 bases, with 13 bases sitting between them. The CDR3 contains 14 residues. This chain's CDR3 is CASSPLTRATEQFF. The CDR3 DNA is TGTGCCAGCTCACCACTCACTAGGGCCACTGAGCAGTTCTTC.

The chain links TRBV2 to TRBJ2-2; maybe TRBD1 (5 bases). This CDR3 comprises 14 residues. Trimming removed 6 bases at V and 3 bases at J, with 11 bases between. CDR1 is SNHLY, CDR2 FYNNEI, per germline. CDR3 DNA sequence: TGTGCCAGCAGAAAACAGGTGGACACCGGGGAGCTGTTTTTT. Amino acids: CASRKQVDTGELFF.

The chain combines TRBV27 with TRBJ2-7; D not resolved. Trimming removed 0 bases from V and 0 bases from J, with 9 bases in between. CDR3 length: 15 amino acids. The germline CDR1 and CDR2 sequences are MNHEY and SMNVEV (reference sequence). The DNA for the CDR3 is TGTGCCAGCAGTTTATCCACAGTGCCCTCCTACGAGCAGTACTTC. As protein: CASSLSTVPSYEQYF.

In this sample, this clone turned up a few times. This rearrangement joins TRBV10-2 to TRBJ2-3; TRBD2 might be the D (5 bases). Germline loops: CDR1 WSHSY, CDR2 SAAADI. The CDR3 has 13 residues. Trimming removed 6 bases at V and 1 base at J, with 8 bases between. The CDR3 region is CASSVLGTDTQYF. CDR3 coding DNA: TGCGCCAGCAGCGTACTAGGCACAGATACGCAGTATTTT.

The rearrangement uses TRBV7-8 and TRBJ2-5; D gene ambiguous. The germline V and J ends were trimmed by 5 bases and 2 bases, with 12 bases remaining between them. This CDR3 spans 14 amino acids. In germline, CDR1 is SGHVS, CDR2 FQNEAQ. CDR3 protein: CASSTEAPQETQYF. CDR3 in DNA: TGTGCCAGCAGCACCGAAGCTCCACAAGAGACCCAGTACTTC.

This chain joins TRBV27 and TRBJ1-1, with D possibly matching TRBD1 (6 bases). Trimming stripped 2 bases from V and 4 bases from J, with 14 bases between. The V gene's germline CDR1 is MNHEY and CDR2 SMNVEV (reference sequence). This CDR3 comprises 15 residues. The CDR3 loop is CASSLSLGGGTEAFF. CDR3 bases: TGTGCCAGCAGTTTAAGCTTAGGGGGGGGCACTGAAGCTTTCTTT.

V gene TRBV18 combines with J gene TRBJ2-5; 7 positions match TRBD2. The V and J ends lost 3 bases and 2 bases, in that order; junction bases with no gene match: 6. Germline CDR1 reads KGHSH; CDR2 reads LQKENI. The CDR3 totals 15 residues. CDR3 sequence: CASSPSGPQQETQYF. The DNA of the CDR3 is TGTGCCAGCTCACCTAGCGGGCCCCAACAAGAGACCCAGTACTTC.

This clone was detected a few times. The chain uses TRBV18 and TRBJ1-2; TRBD1 matches at 9 bases. Germline V gene data show CDR1 as KGHSH and CDR2 as LQKENI. Trimming took 5 bases from V and 7 from J; bases not matched to a gene: 8. The CDR3 is made up of 14 amino acids. This CDR3 is CASSSGTGKGGYTF. CDR3 DNA sequence: TGTGCCAGCTCATCCGGGACAGGGAAGGGTGGCTACACCTTC.

Only a few counts were recorded for this clone. This rearrangement joins TRBV6-6 to TRBJ1-4; 8 bases agree with TRBD1. Germline trimming cut 6 bases from V and 0 bases from J; bases unmatched to any gene: 0. The germline CDR1 and CDR2 sequences are MNHNY and SVGAGI (reference sequence). The CDR3 is 14 amino acids. The CDR3 DNA reads TGTGCCAGCAGACAGGGGGCAACTAATGAAAAACTGTTTTTT. Its translation is CASRQGATNEKLFF.

This clone was observed a single time. The rearrangement links TRBV2 to TRBJ2-7; 8 bases are a match to TRBD1. Germline V gene sequence: CDR1 SNHLY, CDR2 FYNNEI. CDR3 length: 13 residues. The trim removed 4 bases at V and 7 bases at J, leaving 6 bases unmatched. The CDR3: CASSVQGAGEQYF. The CDR3 bases are TGTGCCAGCAGTGTTCAGGGGGCGGGTGAGCAGTACTTC.

The gene calls are TRBV28 and TRBJ2-1; 7 bases are a match to TRBD1. The CDR3 has 14 amino acids. Trimming removed 5 bases from V and 7 bases from J; junction bases left unmatched: 8. Germline CDR1 MDHEN, CDR2 SYDVKM. The DNA for the CDR3 is TGTGCCAGCAGTCCAGGGGGACGAGAAAATGAGCAGTTCTTC. This codes for CASSPGGRENEQFF.